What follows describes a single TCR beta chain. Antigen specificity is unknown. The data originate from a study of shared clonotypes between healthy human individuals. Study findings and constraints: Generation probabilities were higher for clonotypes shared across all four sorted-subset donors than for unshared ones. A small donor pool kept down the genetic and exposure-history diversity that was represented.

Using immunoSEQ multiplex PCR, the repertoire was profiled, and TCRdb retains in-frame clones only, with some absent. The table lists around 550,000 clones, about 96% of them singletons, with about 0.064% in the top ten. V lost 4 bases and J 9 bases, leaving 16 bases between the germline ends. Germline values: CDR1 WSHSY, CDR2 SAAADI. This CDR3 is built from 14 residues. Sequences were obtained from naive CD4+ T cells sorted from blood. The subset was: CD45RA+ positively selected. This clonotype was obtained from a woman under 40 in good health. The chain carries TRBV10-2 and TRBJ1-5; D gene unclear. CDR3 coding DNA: TGCGCCAGCAGTGCGGCGGAATCTGGGAGGCCCCAGCATTTT. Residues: CASSAAESGRPQHF.